The 6 T cell receptor beta chains below all came from one sample that was sequenced in a study of blood T cell repertoires in COVID-19. Clones were read by immunoSEQ multiplex PCR, and TCRdb kept only the in-frame ones, dropping some. The sample has under 55,000 clones, roughly 87% seen once. Material for sequencing was peripheral blood. These receptors were taken from a human donor in a cohort sampled during active COVID-19.

V and J are TRBV7-2 and TRBJ2-3; 12 bases map to TRBD1. Trimming at V came to 1 base and at J to 6 bases, leaving 5 bases not matched to a gene. The CDR3 has 16 residues. Germline CDR1 is SGHTA and CDR2 is FQGNSA. The CDR3 DNA sequence: TGTGCCAGCAGCTTAGATGGGACAGGGGGCATGGATACGCAGTATTTT. As protein: CASSLDGTGGMDTQYF.

This rearrangement joins TRBV2 to TRBJ1-1, with TRBD1 identical over 9 bases. CDR1 and CDR2 (germline): SNHLY, FYNNEI. This CDR3 comprises 14 residues. V dropped 6 bases and J dropped 3; count of bases not matched to a gene: 5. The CDR3 spells CASSKTGGDTEAFF. DNA of the CDR3: TGTGCCAGCAGCAAGACAGGGGGGGACACTGAAGCTTTCTTT.

The genes are TRBV5-1 and TRBJ2-5, with a tentative D call TRBD1 (6 bases). V gave up 1 base and J gave up 4 bases, with 14 bases separating them. Germline CDR1 reads SGHRS; CDR2 reads YFSETQ. This CDR3 contains 15 residues. The CDR3 sequence: CASSLIRDTSETQYF. CDR3 bases: TGCGCCAGCAGCTTGATCAGGGACACCTCAGAGACCCAGTACTTC.

V usage is TRBV30 and J usage is TRBJ2-1; D unclear. The ends were cut back, 0 bases at V and 5 bases at J, with 11 bases in the middle. This CDR3 spans 14 amino acids. The germline V gene has CDR1 GTSNPN and CDR2 SVGIG (reference sequence). CDR3 nucleotide sequence: TGTGCCTGGAGTGTATTTCAGGCGAACAATGAGCAGTTCTTC. Its translation is CAWSVFQANNEQFF.

The chain carries TRBV6-5 and TRBJ2-1; 8 bases are a match to TRBD2. The junction had 4 bases not matched to a gene; V was cut back by 2 bases and J by 4 bases. CDR3 length: 15 residues. CDR1 and CDR2 from the germline V gene are MNHEY and SVGAGI. This chain's CDR3 is CASSYISGGYNEQFF. CDR3 coding DNA: TGTGCCAGCAGTTACATATCGGGAGGGTACAATGAGCAGTTCTTC.

The V and J genes are TRBV19 and TRBJ2-7; a possible D gene is TRBD2 (5 bases). Germline V lookup: CDR1 LNHDA, CDR2 SQIVND (reference sequence). The CDR3 is 13 amino acids. V lost 3 bases, J lost 5 bases, and 11 bases lay in between. CDR3 sequence reads: CASSIRGTDEQYF. The CDR3 DNA sequence: TGTGCCAGTAGTATTCGGGGAACTGACGAGCAGTACTTC.